The clone carrying this TCR beta chain has only one observation. These data belong to a study of blood T cell repertoires in COVID-19. The wider study: Sites in the United States, Italy and Spain provided acute and convalescent COVID-19 samples. In each case, the material was cDNA or gDNA derived from T cells, B-cell-depleted T cells, or PBMCs.

Authors' data handling: Amplification of reference gene primers provided the estimated nucleated cell counts. Libraries were prepared by immunoSEQ multiplex PCR; TCRdb keeps only in-frame clonotypes and omits some of them. The DNA gave D and trimming, while V, J and clone size come from that table. This sample carries 130,000 to 150,000 clones, around nine tenths of them seen once, and the ten largest clones take roughly a tenth. V dropped 3 bases and J dropped 0 bases, with 5 bases sitting between them. From germline, CDR1 is KGHSH and CDR2 LQKENI. There are 13 residues in the CDR3. The sample consisted of peripheral blood. The genes are TRBV18 and TRBJ1-1; D remains unclear. The clonotype was recovered from a man aged 50 to 59 with active or convalescent COVID-19. This CDR3 is CASSPGLNTEAFF. For the CDR3, the DNA is TGTGCCAGCTCACCGGGCCTGAACACTGAAGCTTTCTTT.